The TCR beta chain described here comes from a study of blood T cell repertoires in COVID-19. Original processing methods: Amplification of reference gene primers was used by the study to estimate nucleated cell counts. Here immunoSEQ multiplex PCR was the method, and the copy in TCRdb shows in-frame clones only, minus some. V and J calls and clone size follow that table, whereas D and trimming were derived from the DNA. The sample consists of some 380,000 clones, about 90% of them appearing once. The germline V gene has CDR1 SGHVS and CDR2 FQNEAQ. The CDR3 has 14 amino acids. V was trimmed by 7 bases and J by 5 bases, leaving 14 bases between them.

J is TRBJ2-2 and V is TRBV7-8; TRBD2 is a possible D gene (5 bases). The source is a young man who had recovered from COVID-19. The sample was PBMCs or T cells enriched from blood (not recorded which). CDR3 DNA sequence: TGTGCCAGCACGGACTTACAACAAACCGGGGAGCTGTTTTTT. As protein: CASTDLQQTGELFF.